This T cell receptor beta chain originates from a study of blood T cells in healthy people across ages. Study conclusions and caveats: The study found more naive CD4+ cells and higher diversity in long-lived than aged donors. While age rose, TCR beta diversity per million T cells dropped in a roughly linear way. CMV status of donors was not determined, possibly confounding expanded clonotype changes.

It was with a sample-barcoded 5' primer and a J-beta primer mix that a second PCR of about 6 to 11 cycles was run. Every cDNA molecule bore a tag from a template-switch adaptor containing 12 random nucleotides. TCRdb processed the 5' RACE reads anew with MiXCR; each CDR3 protein has one entry. The sample has about 720,000 distinct CDR3 sequences, 20% to 30% seen once. The table lists this clonotype with many counts. What it binds is not known. The germline CDR1 and CDR2 sequences are SQVTM and ANQGSEA. The CDR3 loop spans 14 amino acids. V shed 6 bases and J shed 2 bases, with 17 bases lying between them. These records were also assigned to another study, of T cells of mothers and their children.

The TCR originated in a boy aged 10-17 years in good health. Sequenced input: blood. The V and J genes are TRBV29-1 and TRBJ2-7, with D perhaps being TRBD1 or TRBD2 (5 bases each). CDR3 nucleotide sequence: TGCAGCGTCGTACAGGAACTAGTCCCCTACGAGCAGTACTTC. This translates into CSVVQELVPYEQYF.